One T cell receptor beta chain is described in this entry. The CDR3 extends over 13 amino acids. Germline assignment: CDR1 SGHNT and CDR2 YYREEE (reference sequence). V lost 4 bases and J 7 bases, leaving 12 bases between the germline ends. These data are taken from a study of blood T cell repertoires in COVID-19. Some clones are missing from TCRdb's copy, which holds only in-frame ones; the method was immunoSEQ multiplex PCR. The sample includes 200,000 to 250,000 clones, approximately 80% of them seen just once. This clonotype originated in a woman of 80 years or more with COVID-19, enrolled during active disease. This sequence joins TRBV5-4 and TRBJ1-5, with D perhaps matching TRBD1 (5 bases). The sample was peripheral blood. CDR3 region: CASSRGGGQPQHF. The CDR3 bases are TGTGCCAGCAGCAGGGGCGGGGGACAGCCCCAGCATTTT. Using reference TRBV5-4 and TRBJ1-5 for the parts outside the CDR3, the full variable domain is ETGVTQSPTHLIKTRGQQVTLRCSSQSGHNTVSWYQQALGQGPQFIFQYYREEENGRGNFPPRFSGLQFPNYSSELNVNALELDDSALYLCASSRGGGQPQHFGDGTRLSIL.